This T cell receptor (beta chain) was recovered during a study of T cell repertoires in cytomegalovirus infection (dated by TCRdb to about 2019). As for the study more broadly: The HLA type of each donor mattered for the analysis, because public TCR beta signatures pointed to carriage of CMV infection along with the matching HLA type.

TCRdb names Illumina HiSeq 1500 as the instrument used. TCRdb reprocessed the public reads (quality trimming at Q25 with fastp, clone calling with MiXCR) and kept in-frame beta chains. Each entry merges the rows of one CDR3 protein and shows their most common DNA and genes. This sample lists some 350,000 distinct CDR3 sequences; around 18% were detected once. 8.5% to 10% of the sample comes from the top ten. On this clonotype itself: Its specific antigen is unknown. Base-call qualities are not available, and no considerably larger clone is one nucleotide away.

Overall study outcomes, separate from this receptor: The ex vivo response was dominated by HLA-C-restricted CMV-specific TCR beta clonotypes, which also provided the single most frequent clonotype in two of eight donors. Carriers of CMV infection plus the relevant HLA type were discriminated by the cumulative frequency of public TCR beta family members in the study cohort and in an independent roughly 350-donor cohort.

The sequencing sample was made of PBMCs. The TCR sequence derives from a human donor in good health (CMV status not recorded). Some clones in this sample may be carry-over from other donors' samples.

The nucleotide sequence reads TGTGCCAGCAGTTCCTTCCTGCAGGAGAGGATCTATGGCTACACCTTC. This yields the protein CASSSFLQERIYGYTF. This chain joins TRBV28 to TRBJ1-2; the D gene is unclear. Deletion took 4 bases off V and 4 bases off J, with a span of 19 bases between the germline ends. The CDR3, from cysteine to phenylalanine, totals 16 residues. Only the CDR3 portion is preserved as DNA: 48 bases, with reading frame beginning at the first base. For CDR1 and CDR2, the germline V gene lists MDHEN and SYDVKM.